The 2 T cell receptor beta chains in this list originate from one sample, sequenced in a study of shared T cell receptors in the human thymus. Generated by immunoSEQ multiplex PCR, the TCRdb table keeps only in-frame clones and is missing some. The sample includes hundreds of thousands of clones, about 87% of them seen just once. These records were also assigned to another study, of human thymus T cells.

The sample was thymocytes. These TCRs come from a boy younger than two with a congenital heart defect.

The V call is TRBV28, the J call TRBJ2-4; TRBD2 matches at 7 bases. V lost 6 bases and J lost 9; bases outside the gene matches: 11. The CDR3 has 14 amino acids. The germline V gene encodes CDR1 MDHEN and CDR2 SYDVKM. The chain's CDR3 is CASRAKAGDGIQYF. In DNA form, the CDR3 reads TGTGCCAGCAGGGCTAAGGCGGGGGATGGCATTCAGTACTTC.

The chain couples TRBV28 to TRBJ2-7; 8 nucleotides agree with TRBD1. CDR3 length equals 14 residues. From germline, CDR1 is MDHEN and CDR2 SYDVKM. V gave up 7 bases and J gave up 3 bases; unmatched junction bases: 8. The CDR3 sequence: CASTDRGVDYEQYF. As DNA, the CDR3 is TGTGCCAGCACCGACAGGGGTGTAGACTACGAGCAGTACTTC.